This is a list of T cell receptor beta chains from one sample in a study of monozygotic twins with cystic fibrosis. Assay used: immunoSEQ multiplex PCR; TCRdb lists only in-frame clones, some missing. The data contain tens of thousands of clones, roughly three fifths of them singletons. Source material: blood. The receptors stem from a girl aged 10-17 years with cystic fibrosis. CDR3s include the opening cysteine and the closing phenylalanine or tryptophan. Each record gives: V gene, J gene, clone size, D gene, CDR3 protein, CDR3 DNA. A D gene is named only where the DNA matches it firmly. Size values are once, few and many counts, or a class for expanded clones, and some rows have none.

V gene: TRBV6-6; J gene: TRBJ2-7; clone size: few; D gene: NA; CDR3 protein: CASSYLGDYGIEQYF; CDR3 DNA: TGTGCCAGCAGTTACCTCGGAGATTACGGGATTGAGCAGTACTTC
V gene: TRBV5-6; J gene: TRBJ1-6; clone size: NA; D gene: NA; CDR3 protein: CASSLLWGGSPLHF; CDR3 DNA: TGTGCCAGCAGCTTGTTATGGGGCGGCTCACCCCTCCACTTT
V gene: TRBV7-2; J gene: TRBJ2-7; clone size: NA; D gene: NA; CDR3 protein: CASSLAGRGSYEQYF; CDR3 DNA: TGTGCCAGCAGCTTAGCCGGACGAGGATCCTACGAGCAGTACTTC
V gene: TRBV5-4; J gene: TRBJ2-1; clone size: NA; D gene: NA; CDR3 protein: CASSRGSGSRVREQFF; CDR3 DNA: TGTGCCAGCAGCCGGGGTTCGGGATCCAGAGTTCGTGAGCAGTTCTTC
V gene: TRBV5-1; J gene: TRBJ2-5; clone size: NA; D gene: TRBD2; CDR3 protein: CASRQELAVQETQYF; CDR3 DNA: TGCGCCAGCAGGCAAGAACTAGCGGTCCAAGAGACCCAGTACTTC
V gene: TRBV2; J gene: TRBJ2-3; clone size: NA; D gene: TRBD2; CDR3 protein: CASSEKREVDTQYF; CDR3 DNA: TGTGCCAGCAGTGAAAAGCGGGAGGTAGATACGCAGTATTTT
V gene: TRBV4-2; J gene: TRBJ1-2; clone size: NA; D gene: TRBD1; CDR3 protein: CASSQDPTGGGGYTF; CDR3 DNA: TGTGCCAGCAGCCAAGACCCCACAGGGGGCGGAGGCTACACCTTC
V gene: TRBV18; J gene: TRBJ1-1; clone size: NA; D gene: TRBD1; CDR3 protein: CASSPLSGTAHTEAFF; CDR3 DNA: TGTGCCAGCTCACCATTATCCGGGACAGCGCACACTGAAGCTTTCTTT
V gene: TRBV10-2; J gene: TRBJ2-1; clone size: NA; D gene: TRBD2; CDR3 protein: CASSESAGGYNEQFF; CDR3 DNA: TGCGCCAGCAGTGAGTCCGCGGGAGGGTACAATGAGCAGTTCTTC
V gene: TRBV4-3; J gene: TRBJ2-7; clone size: NA; D gene: TRBD2; CDR3 protein: CASSQDRLAENYEQYF; CDR3 DNA: TGCGCCAGCAGCCAAGATAGGCTAGCGGAGAACTACGAGCAGTACTTC
V gene: TRBV9; J gene: TRBJ2-3; clone size: NA; D gene: NA; CDR3 protein: CASSGASSSDTQYF; CDR3 DNA: TGTGCCAGCAGCGGAGCTAGCTCTTCAGATACGCAGTATTTT
V gene: TRBV7-2; J gene: TRBJ1-4; clone size: NA; D gene: NA; CDR3 protein: CASSLGKVTGNEKLFF; CDR3 DNA: TGTGCCAGCAGCTTAGGGAAGGTTACGGGAAATGAAAAACTGTTTTTT
V gene: TRBV7-9; J gene: TRBJ1-1; clone size: few; D gene: NA; CDR3 protein: CASDVVNTEAFF; CDR3 DNA: TGTGCCAGCGACGTAGTGAACACTGAAGCTTTCTTT
V gene: TRBV4-1; J gene: TRBJ1-4; clone size: once; D gene: NA; CDR3 protein: CASSQDPRAGVGVGNEKLFF; CDR3 DNA: TGCGCCAGCAGCCAAGATCCTCGGGCAGGGGTCGGCGTGGGAAATGAAAAACTGTTTTTT
V gene: TRBV9; J gene: TRBJ1-1; clone size: NA; D gene: TRBD1; CDR3 protein: CASSVGTGAEAFF; CDR3 DNA: TGTGCCAGCAGCGTAGGGACAGGGGCTGAAGCTTTCTTT
V gene: TRBV27; J gene: TRBJ2-7; clone size: few; D gene: NA; CDR3 protein: CASSFRLAPVYEQYF; CDR3 DNA: TGTGCCAGCAGTTTCAGGTTAGCGCCGGTCTACGAGCAGTACTTC
V gene: TRBV13; J gene: TRBJ2-2; clone size: NA; D gene: TRBD2; CDR3 protein: CASSPPSLAGRTGELFF; CDR3 DNA: TGTGCCAGCAGCCCCCCTAGTCTAGCGGGACGCACCGGGGAGCTGTTTTTT
V gene: TRBV2; J gene: TRBJ2-7; clone size: NA; D gene: NA; CDR3 protein: CASRGYTTGLYEQYF; CDR3 DNA: TGTGCCAGCAGGGGCTACACAACAGGCTTATACGAGCAGTACTTC
V gene: TRBV30; J gene: TRBJ1-2; clone size: NA; D gene: TRBD1; CDR3 protein: CAWRGDRGYGYTF; CDR3 DNA: TGTGCCTGGAGAGGGGACAGGGGCTATGGCTACACCTTC
V gene: TRBV28; J gene: TRBJ1-2; clone size: few; D gene: TRBD1; CDR3 protein: CASSPGQGTHYGYTF; CDR3 DNA: TGTGCCAGCAGCCCCGGACAGGGAACCCACTATGGCTACACCTTC